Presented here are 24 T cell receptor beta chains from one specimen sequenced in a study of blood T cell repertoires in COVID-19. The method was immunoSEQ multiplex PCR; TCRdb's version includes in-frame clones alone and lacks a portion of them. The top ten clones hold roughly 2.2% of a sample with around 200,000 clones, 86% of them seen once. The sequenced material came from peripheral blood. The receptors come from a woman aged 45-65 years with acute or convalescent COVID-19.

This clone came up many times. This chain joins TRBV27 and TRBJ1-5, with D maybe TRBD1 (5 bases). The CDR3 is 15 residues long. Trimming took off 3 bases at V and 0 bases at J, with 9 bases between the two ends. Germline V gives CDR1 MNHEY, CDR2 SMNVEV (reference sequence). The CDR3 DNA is TGTGCCAGCAGTTTGTCAGGGTCTAGCAATCAGCCCCAGCATTTT. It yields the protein CASSLSGSSNQPQHF.

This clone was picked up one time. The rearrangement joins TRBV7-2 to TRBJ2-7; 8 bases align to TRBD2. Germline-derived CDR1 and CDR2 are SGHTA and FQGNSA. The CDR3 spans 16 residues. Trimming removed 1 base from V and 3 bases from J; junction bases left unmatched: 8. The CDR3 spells CASSLGSASGHYEQYF. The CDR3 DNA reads TGTGCCAGCAGCTTAGGGTCGGCTAGCGGGCACTACGAGCAGTACTTC.

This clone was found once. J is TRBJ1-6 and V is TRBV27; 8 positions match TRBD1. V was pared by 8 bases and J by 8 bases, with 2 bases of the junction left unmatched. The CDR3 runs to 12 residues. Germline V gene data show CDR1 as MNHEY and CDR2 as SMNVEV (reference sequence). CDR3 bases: TGTGCCAGCGGACAGGGATATTCACCCCTCCACTTT. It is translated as CASGQGYSPLHF.

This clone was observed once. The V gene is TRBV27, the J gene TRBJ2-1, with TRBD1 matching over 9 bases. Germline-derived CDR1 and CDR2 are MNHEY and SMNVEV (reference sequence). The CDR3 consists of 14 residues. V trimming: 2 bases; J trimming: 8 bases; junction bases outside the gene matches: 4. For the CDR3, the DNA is TGTGCCAGCAGTTTAGAACGGACAGGGGATGAGCAGTTCTTC. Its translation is CASSLERTGDEQFF.

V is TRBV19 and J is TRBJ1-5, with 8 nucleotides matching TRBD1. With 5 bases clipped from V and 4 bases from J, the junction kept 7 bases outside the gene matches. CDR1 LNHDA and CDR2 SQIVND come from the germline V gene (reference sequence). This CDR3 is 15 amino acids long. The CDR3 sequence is CASSARQGRNQPQHF. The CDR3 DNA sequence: TGTGCCAGTAGTGCGCGACAGGGGCGAAATCAGCCCCAGCATTTT.

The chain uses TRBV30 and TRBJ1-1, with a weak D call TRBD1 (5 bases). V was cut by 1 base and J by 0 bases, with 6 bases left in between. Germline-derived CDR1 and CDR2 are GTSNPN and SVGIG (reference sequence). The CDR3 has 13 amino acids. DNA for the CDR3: TGTGCCTGGAGTGGACAGATGAACACTGAAGCTTTCTTT. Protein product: CAWSGQMNTEAFF.

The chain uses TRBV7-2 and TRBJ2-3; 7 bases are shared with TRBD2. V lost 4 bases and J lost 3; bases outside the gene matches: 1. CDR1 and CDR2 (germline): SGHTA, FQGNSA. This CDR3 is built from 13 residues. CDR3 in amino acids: CASSYSGTDTQYF. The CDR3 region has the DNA TGTGCCAGCAGCTATAGCGGGACAGATACGCAGTATTTT.

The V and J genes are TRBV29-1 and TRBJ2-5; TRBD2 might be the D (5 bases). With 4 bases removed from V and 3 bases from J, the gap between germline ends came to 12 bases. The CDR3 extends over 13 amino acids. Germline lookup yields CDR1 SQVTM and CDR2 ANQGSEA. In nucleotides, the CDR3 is TGCAGCGTTGGACTACAGCTTAAAGAGACCCAGTACTTC. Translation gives CSVGLQLKETQYF.

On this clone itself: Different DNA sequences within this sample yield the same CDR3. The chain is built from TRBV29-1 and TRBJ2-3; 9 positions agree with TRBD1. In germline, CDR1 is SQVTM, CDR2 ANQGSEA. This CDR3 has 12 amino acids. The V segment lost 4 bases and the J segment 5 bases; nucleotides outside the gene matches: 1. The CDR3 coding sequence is TGCAGCGTTGGACAGGGGGGAGATACGCAGTATTTT. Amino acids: CSVGQGGDTQYF.

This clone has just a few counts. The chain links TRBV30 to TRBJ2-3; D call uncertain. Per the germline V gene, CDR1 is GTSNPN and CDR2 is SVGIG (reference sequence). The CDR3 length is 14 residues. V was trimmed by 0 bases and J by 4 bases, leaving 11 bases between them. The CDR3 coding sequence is TGTGCCTGGAGTGTCCTATCGACTTCAGATACGCAGTATTTT. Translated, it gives CAWSVLSTSDTQYF.

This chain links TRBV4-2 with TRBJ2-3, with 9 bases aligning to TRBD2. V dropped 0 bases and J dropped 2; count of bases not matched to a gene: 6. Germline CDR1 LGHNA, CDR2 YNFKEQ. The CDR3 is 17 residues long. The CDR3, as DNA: TGTGCCAGCAGCCAAGAATTGGGCGGGGGGGTCACAGATACGCAGTATTTT. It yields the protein CASSQELGGGVTDTQYF.

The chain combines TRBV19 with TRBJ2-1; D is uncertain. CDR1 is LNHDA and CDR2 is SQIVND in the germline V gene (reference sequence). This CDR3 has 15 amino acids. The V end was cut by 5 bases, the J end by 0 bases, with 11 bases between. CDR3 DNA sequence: TGTGCCAGTAGTTCACACAGAGCCTCCTACAATGAGCAGTTCTTC. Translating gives CASSSHRASYNEQFF. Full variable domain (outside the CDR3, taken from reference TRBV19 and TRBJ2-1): DGGITQSPKYLFRKEGQNVTLSCEQNLNHDAMYWYRQDPGQGLRLIYYSQIVNDFQKGDIAEGYSVSREKKESFPLTVTSAQKNPTAFYLCASSSHRASYNEQFFGPGTRLTVL.

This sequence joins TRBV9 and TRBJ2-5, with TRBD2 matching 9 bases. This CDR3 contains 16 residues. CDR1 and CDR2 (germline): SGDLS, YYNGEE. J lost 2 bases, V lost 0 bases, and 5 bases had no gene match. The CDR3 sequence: CASSVVGLAPQETQYF. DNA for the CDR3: TGTGCCAGCAGCGTAGTAGGACTAGCGCCTCAAGAGACCCAGTACTTC.

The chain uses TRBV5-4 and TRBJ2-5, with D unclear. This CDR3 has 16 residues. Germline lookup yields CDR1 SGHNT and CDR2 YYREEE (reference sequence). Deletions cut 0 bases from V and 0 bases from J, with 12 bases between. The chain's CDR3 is CASSLGNSGYQETQYF. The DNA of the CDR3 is TGTGCCAGCAGCTTGGGAAACAGTGGGTACCAAGAGACCCAGTACTTC.

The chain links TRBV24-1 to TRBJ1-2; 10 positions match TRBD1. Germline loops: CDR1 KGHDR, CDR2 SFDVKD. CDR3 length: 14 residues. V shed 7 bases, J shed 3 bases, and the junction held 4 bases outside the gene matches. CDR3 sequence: CATSPGQGDYGYTF. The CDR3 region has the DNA TGTGCCACCAGCCCCGGACAGGGGGACTATGGCTACACCTTC.

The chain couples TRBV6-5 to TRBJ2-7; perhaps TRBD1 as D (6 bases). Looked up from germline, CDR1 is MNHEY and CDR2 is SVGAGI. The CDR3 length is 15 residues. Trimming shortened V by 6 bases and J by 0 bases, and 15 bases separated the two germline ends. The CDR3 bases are TGTGCCAGCAGCGCTTCACAGGGACGCTCCTACGAGCAGTACTTC. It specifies CASSASQGRSYEQYF.

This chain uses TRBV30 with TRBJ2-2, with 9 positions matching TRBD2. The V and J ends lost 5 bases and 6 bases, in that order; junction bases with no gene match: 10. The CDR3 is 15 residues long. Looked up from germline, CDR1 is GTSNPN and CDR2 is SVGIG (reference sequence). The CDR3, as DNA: TGTGCCTGGCAAAGACTAGCGGAGGCATCCGGGGAGCTGTTTTTT. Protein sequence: CAWQRLAEASGELFF.

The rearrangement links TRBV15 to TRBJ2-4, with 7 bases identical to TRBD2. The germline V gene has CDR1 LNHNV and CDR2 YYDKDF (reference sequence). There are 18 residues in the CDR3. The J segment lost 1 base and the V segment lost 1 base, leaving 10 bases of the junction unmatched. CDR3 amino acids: CATSRGGGRERAKNIQYF. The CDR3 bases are TGTGCCACCAGCAGAGGGGGGGGACGGGAGCGGGCCAAAAACATTCAGTACTTC.

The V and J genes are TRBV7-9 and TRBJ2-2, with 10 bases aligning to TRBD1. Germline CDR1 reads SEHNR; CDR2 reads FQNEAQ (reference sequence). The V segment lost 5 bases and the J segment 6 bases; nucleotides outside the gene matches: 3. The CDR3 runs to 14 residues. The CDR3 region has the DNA TGTGCCAGCAGCCAGGGACAGGGGTCCGGGGAGCTGTTTTTT. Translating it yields CASSQGQGSGELFF. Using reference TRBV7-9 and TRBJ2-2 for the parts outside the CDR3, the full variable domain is DTGVSQNPRHKITKRGQNVTFRCDPISEHNRLYWYRQTLGQGPEFLTYFQNEAQLEKSRLLSDRFSAERPKGSFSTLEIQRTEQGDSAMYLCASSQGQGSGELFFGEGSRLTVL.

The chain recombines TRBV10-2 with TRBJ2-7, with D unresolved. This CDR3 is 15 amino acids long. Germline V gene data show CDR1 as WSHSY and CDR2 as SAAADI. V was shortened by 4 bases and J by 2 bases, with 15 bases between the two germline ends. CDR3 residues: CASSGQRGSAYEQYF. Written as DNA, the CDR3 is TGCGCCAGCAGTGGTCAGCGTGGCAGCGCCTACGAGCAGTACTTC.

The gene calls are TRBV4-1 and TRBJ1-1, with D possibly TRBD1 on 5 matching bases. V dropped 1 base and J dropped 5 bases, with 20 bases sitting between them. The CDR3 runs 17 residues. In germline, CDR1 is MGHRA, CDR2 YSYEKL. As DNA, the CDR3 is TGCGCCAGCAGCCAAGCGTTGGGGGGACTTACGTGGACTGAAGCTTTCTTT. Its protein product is CASSQALGGLTWTEAFF.

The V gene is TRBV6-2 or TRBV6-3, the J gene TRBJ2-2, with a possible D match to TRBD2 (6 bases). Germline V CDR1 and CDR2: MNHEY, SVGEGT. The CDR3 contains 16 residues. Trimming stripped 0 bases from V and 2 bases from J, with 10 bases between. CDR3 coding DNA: TGTGCCAGCAGTTACTCGGCTAGCGTAAACACCGGGGAGCTGTTTTTT. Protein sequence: CASSYSASVNTGELFF.

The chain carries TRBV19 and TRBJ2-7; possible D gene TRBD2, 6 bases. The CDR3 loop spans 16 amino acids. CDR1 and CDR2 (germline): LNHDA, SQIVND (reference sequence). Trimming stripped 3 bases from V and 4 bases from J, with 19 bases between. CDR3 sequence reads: CASSMVHRDFIYEQYF. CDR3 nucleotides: TGTGCCAGTAGTATGGTTCACCGGGACTTTATTTACGAGCAGTACTTC.

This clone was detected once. The CDR3 sequence: CASSLGEGGWAEAFF. CDR3 bases: TGTGCCAGCAGCTTGGGGGAGGGGGGATGGGCTGAAGCTTTCTTT. The chain joins TRBV5-4 to TRBJ1-1, with D tentatively TRBD1 (6 bases). CDR1 SGHNT and CDR2 YYREEE come from the germline V gene (reference sequence). This CDR3 comprises 15 residues. The ends were cut back, 0 bases at V and 6 bases at J, with 15 bases in the middle.